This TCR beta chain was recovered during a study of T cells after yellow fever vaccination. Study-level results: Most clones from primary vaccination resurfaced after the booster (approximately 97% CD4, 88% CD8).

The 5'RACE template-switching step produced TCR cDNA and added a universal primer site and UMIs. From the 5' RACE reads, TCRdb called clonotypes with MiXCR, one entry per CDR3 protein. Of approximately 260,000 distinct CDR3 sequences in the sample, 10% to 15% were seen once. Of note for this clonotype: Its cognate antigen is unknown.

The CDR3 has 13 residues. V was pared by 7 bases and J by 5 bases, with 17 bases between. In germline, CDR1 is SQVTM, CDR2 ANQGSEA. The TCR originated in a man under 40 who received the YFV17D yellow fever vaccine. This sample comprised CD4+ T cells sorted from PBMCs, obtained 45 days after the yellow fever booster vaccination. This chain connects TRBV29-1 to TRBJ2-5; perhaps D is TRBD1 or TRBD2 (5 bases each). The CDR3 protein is CSARPGANETQYF. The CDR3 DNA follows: TGCAGCGCCCGACCCGGGGCAAACGAGACCCAGTACTTC.